This record looks at one T cell receptor beta chain sequence and its context. Its specificity is unknown. These data come from a study of CD8+ T cells in alopecia areata. Study summary: Treated individuals took tofacitinib by mouth, 5 to 10 mg twice daily.

TCR sequencing used cDNA made by reverse transcription of extracted RNA. Only in-frame clones appear in the TCRdb table, and some are missing; sequencing was by immunoSEQ multiplex PCR. The data contain over 120,000 clones, about 47% of them seen just once; the ten biggest clones take up around 1%. The CDR3 runs to 14 residues. Germline V gene lookup returns CDR1 LGHNA and CDR2 YNFKEQ. V dropped 0 bases and J dropped 14; count of bases not matched to a gene: 12. Points from the study as a whole: Scalp sample sequencing also detects resident alphabeta T cells of normal skin. Relative to normal scalp, lesional scalp, especially alopecia totalis/universalis, showed higher clonality.

The TCR sequence derives from a human donor with alopecia areata. Material: CD4+ T cells sorted from blood, obtained at week 0. V gene TRBV4-2 combines with J gene TRBJ1-1; 7 bases line up with TRBD1. The CDR3 bases are TGTGCCAGCAGCCAAGATCTTTGGACAGGCGTTTTCTTCTTT. Translating gives CASSQDLWTGVFFF.